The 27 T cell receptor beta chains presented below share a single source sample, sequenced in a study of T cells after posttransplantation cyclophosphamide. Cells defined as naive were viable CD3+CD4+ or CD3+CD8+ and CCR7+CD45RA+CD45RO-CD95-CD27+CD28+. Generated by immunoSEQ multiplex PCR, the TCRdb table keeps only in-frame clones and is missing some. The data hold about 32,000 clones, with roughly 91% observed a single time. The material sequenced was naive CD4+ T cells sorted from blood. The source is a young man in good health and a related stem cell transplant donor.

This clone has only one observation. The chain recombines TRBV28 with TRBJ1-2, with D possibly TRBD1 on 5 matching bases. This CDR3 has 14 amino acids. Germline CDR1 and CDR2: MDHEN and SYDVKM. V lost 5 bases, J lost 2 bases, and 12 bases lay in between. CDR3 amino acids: CASSPLGGNYGYTF. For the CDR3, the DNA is TGTGCCAGCAGTCCTTTGGGGGGGAACTATGGCTACACCTTC.

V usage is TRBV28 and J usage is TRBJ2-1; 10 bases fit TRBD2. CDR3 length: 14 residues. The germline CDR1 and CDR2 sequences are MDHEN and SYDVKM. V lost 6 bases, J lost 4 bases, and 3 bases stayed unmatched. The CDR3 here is CASRSSGGYNEQFF. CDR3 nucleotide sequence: TGTGCCAGCAGATCTAGCGGGGGTTACAATGAGCAGTTCTTC.

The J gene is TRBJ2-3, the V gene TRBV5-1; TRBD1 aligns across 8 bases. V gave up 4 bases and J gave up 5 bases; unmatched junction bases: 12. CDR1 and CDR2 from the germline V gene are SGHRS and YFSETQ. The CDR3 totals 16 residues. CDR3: CASSPRGQGYIDTQYF. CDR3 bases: TGCGCCAGCAGCCCTAGAGGACAGGGTTATATAGATACGCAGTATTTT. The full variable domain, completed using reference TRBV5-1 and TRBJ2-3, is KAGVTQTPRYLIKTRGQQVTLSCSPISGHRSVSWYQQTPGQGLQFLFEYFSETQRNKGNFPGRFSGRQFSNSRSEMNVSTLELGDSALYLCASSPRGQGYIDTQYFGPGTRLTVL.

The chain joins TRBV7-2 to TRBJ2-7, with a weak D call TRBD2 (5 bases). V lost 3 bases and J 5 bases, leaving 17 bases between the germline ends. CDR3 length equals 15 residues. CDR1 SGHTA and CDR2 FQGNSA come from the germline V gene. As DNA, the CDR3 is TGTGCCAGCAGCTTCTACGGGGTAAGCGGCAACGAGCAGTACTTC. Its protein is CASSFYGVSGNEQYF.

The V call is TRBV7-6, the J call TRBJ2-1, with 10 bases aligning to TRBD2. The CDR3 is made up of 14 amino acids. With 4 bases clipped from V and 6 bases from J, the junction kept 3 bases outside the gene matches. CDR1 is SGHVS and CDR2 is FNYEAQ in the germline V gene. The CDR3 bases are TGTGCCAGCAGCTCAGCTAGCGGGGGCAATGAGCAGTTCTTC. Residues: CASSSASGGNEQFF.

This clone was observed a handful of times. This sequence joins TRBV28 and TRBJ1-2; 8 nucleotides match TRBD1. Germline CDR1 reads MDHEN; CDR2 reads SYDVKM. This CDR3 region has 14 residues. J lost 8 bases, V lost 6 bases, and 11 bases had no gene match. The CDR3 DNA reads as TGTGCCAGCAGCAAGCCGACAGGGGCGCGGGGCTACACCTTC. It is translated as CASSKPTGARGYTF.

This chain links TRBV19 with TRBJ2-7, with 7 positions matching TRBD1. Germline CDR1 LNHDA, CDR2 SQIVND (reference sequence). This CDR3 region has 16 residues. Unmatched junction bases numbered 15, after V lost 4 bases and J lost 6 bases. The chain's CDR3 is CASSTFRTGLGIEQYF. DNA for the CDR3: TGTGCCAGTAGTACCTTTAGGACAGGCCTTGGTATCGAGCAGTACTTC.

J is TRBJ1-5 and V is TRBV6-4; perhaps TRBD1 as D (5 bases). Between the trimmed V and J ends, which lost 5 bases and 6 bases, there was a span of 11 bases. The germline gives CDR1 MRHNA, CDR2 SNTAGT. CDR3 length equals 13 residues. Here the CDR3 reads CASSLGQGQPQHF. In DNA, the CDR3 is TGTGCCAGCAGTCTGGGGCAGGGTCAGCCCCAGCATTTT.

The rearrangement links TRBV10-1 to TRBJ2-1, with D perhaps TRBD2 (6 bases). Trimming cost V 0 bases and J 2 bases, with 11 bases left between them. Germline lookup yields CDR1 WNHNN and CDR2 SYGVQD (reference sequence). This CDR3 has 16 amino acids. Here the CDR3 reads CASSESRGATYNEQFF. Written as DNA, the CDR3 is TGCGCCAGCAGTGAGTCGCGGGGAGCCACCTACAATGAGCAGTTCTTC.

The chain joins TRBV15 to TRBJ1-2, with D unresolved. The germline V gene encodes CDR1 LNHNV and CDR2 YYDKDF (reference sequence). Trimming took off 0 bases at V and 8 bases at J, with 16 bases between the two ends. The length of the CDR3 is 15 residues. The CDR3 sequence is CATSRDQAALEGYTF. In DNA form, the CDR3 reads TGTGCCACCAGCAGAGATCAAGCGGCTTTGGAAGGCTACACCTTC.

The CDR3 reads CATSIRTVNQPQHF. CDR3 bases: TGTGCCACGTCAATTCGGACAGTAAATCAGCCCCAGCATTTT. This chain links TRBV10-3 with TRBJ1-5, with a possible D match to TRBD1 (6 bases). This CDR3 region has 14 residues. Germline values: CDR1 ENHRY, CDR2 SYGVKD. V lost 10 bases to trimming and J lost 4 bases, with 17 bases between them.

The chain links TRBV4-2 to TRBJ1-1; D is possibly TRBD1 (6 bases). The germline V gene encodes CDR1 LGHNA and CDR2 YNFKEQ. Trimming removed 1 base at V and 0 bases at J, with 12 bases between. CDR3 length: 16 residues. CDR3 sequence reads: CASSQGGTGLNTEAFF. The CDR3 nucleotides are TGTGCCAGCAGCCAAGGCGGCACAGGGCTGAACACTGAAGCTTTCTTT.

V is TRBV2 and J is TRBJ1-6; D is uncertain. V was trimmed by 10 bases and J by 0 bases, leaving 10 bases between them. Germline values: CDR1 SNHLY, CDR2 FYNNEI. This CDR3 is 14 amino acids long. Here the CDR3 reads CATGLNSYNSPLHF. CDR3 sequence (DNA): TGTGCCACCGGACTGAACTCCTATAATTCACCCCTCCACTTT.

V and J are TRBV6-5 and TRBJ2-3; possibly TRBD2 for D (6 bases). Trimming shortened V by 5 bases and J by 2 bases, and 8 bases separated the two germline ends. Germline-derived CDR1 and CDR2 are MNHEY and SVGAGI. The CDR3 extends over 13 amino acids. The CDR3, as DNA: TGTGCCAGCAGTCGGGGGAACACAGATACGCAGTATTTT. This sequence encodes CASSRGNTDTQYF.

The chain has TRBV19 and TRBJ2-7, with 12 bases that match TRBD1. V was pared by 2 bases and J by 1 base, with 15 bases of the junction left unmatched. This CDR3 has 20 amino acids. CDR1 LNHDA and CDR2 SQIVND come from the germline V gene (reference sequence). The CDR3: CASSISEGQGAKGKSYEQYF. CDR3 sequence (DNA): TGTGCCAGTAGTATAAGTGAGGGACAGGGGGCGAAGGGAAAGTCCTACGAGCAGTACTTC.

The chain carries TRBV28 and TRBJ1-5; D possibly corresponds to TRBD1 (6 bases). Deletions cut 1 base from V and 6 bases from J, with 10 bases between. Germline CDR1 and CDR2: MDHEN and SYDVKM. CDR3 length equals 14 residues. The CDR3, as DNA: TGTGCCAGCAGTTTATTGGGACAACCTCAGCCCCAGCATTTT. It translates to CASSLLGQPQPQHF.

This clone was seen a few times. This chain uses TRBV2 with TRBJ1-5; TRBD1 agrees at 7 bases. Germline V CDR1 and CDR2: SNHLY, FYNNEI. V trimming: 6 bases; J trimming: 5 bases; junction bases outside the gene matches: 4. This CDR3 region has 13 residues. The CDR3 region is CASRTGTHQPQHF. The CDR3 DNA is TGTGCCAGCAGGACAGGGACCCATCAGCCCCAGCATTTT.

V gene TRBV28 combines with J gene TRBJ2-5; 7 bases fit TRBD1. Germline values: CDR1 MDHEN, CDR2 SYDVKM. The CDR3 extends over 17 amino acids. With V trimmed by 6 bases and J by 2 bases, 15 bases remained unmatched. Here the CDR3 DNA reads TGTGCCAGCAGACGCCCCTTTCCGGGACAGATACAAGAGACCCAGTACTTC. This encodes CASRRPFPGQIQETQYF.

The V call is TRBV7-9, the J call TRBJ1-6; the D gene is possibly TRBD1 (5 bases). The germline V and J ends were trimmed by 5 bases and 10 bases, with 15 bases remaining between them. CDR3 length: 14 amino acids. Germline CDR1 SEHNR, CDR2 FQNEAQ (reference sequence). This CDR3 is CASSQDTLESPLHF. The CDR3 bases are TGTGCCAGCAGCCAGGACACGTTAGAGTCACCCCTCCACTTT.

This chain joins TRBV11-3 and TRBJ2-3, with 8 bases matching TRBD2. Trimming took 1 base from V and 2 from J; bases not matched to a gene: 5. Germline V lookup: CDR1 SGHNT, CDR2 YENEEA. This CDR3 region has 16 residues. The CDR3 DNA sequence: TGTGCCAGCAGCTTAGGACAGCGGGAGCACACAGATACGCAGTATTTT. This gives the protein CASSLGQREHTDTQYF.

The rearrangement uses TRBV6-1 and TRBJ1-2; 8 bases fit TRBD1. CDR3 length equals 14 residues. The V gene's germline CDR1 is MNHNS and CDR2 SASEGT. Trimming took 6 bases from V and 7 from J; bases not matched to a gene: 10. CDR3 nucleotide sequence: TGTGCCAGCAGACAGACAGGGGCGCCCGTTGGCTACACCTTC. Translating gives CASRQTGAPVGYTF.

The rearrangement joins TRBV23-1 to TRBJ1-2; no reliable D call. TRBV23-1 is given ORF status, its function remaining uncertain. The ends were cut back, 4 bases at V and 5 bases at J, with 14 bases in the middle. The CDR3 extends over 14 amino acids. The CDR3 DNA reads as TGCGCCAGCAGTCCCCTCGGAGTGCGGTATGGCTACACCTTC. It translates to CASSPLGVRYGYTF.

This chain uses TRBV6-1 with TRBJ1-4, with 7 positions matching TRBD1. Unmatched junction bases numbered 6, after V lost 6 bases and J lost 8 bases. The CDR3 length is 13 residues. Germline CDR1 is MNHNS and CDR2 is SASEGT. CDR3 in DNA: TGTGCCAGCAGACGAACAGGGGAGGAAAAACTGTTTTTT. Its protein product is CASRRTGEEKLFF.

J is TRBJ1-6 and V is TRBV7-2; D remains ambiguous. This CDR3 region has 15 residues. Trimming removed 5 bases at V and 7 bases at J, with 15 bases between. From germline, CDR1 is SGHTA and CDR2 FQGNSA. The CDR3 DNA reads TGTGCCAGCAGCACTGGAGGGAAGGAAAATTCACCCCTCCACTTT. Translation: CASSTGGKENSPLHF.

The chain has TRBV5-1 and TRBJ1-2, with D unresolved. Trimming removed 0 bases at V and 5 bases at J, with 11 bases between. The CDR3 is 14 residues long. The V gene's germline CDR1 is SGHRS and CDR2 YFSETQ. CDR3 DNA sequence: TGCGCCAGCAGCTTGGAGGCGACGGGGTATGGCTACACCTTC. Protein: CASSLEATGYGYTF.

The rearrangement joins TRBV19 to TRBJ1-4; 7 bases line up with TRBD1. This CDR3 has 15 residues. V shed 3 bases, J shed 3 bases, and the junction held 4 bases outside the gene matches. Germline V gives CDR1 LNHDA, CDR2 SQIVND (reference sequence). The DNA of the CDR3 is TGTGCCAGTAGTATCGGGACAGCCCCTAATGAAAAACTGTTTTTT. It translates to CASSIGTAPNEKLFF.

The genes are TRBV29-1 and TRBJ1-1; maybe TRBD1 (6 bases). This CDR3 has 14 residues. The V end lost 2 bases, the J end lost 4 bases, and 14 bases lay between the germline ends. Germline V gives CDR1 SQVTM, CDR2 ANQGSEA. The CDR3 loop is CSVESEGGITEAFF. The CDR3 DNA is TGCAGCGTTGAAAGTGAAGGGGGAATCACTGAAGCTTTCTTT.